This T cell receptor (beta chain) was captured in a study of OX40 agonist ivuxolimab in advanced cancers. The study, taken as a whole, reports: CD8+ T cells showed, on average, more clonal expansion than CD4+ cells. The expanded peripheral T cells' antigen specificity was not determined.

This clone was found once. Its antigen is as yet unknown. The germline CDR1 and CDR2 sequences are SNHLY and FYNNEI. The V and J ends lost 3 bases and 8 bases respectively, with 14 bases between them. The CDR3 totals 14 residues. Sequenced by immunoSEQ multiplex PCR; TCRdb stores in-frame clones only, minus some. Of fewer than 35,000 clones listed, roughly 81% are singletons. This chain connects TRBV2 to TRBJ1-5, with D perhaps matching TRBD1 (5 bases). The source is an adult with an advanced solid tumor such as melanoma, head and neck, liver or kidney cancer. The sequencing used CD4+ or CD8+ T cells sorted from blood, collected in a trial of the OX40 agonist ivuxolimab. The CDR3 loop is CASSDSGPVKPQHF. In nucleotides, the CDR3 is TGTGCCAGCAGTGATTCGGGACCGGTCAAGCCCCAGCATTTT.